This is a list of T cell receptor beta chains from one sample in a study of T cell repertoires in cytomegalovirus infection. These receptors' targets are unknown. MiXCR, run by TCRdb on the reads, gives a single entry per CDR3 protein. Seen here are approximately 730,000 distinct CDR3 sequences, 25% to 30% observed once, and the top ten hold around 12%. Sequences were derived from cultured CD8+ T cells from PBMCs, sampled from culture after CMV antigen stimulation. These receptors were taken from a human donor in good health (CMV status not recorded). Some clones in this sample may be carry-over from other donors' samples. CDR3s include the opening cysteine and the closing phenylalanine or tryptophan. The D gene is left open where the match is weak. Expanded clones are given a class, and other clones once, few, many or no size at all.

v_gene	len	j_gene	abundance	d_gene	CDR3aa	CDR3nt
TRBV5-6	15	TRBJ1-5	.	.	CASSGGQFNNQPQHF	TGTGCCAGCAGCGGTGGACAGTTTAATAATCAGCCCCAGCATTTT
TRBV7-6	14	TRBJ2-3	few	.	CASSLTRGFDTQYF	TGTGCCAGCAGCTTGACGCGGGGCTTTGATACGCAGTATTTT
TRBV12-5	17	TRBJ1-4	.	.	CASGLNPTGRSGEKLFF	TGTGCTAGTGGTTTGAATCCAACAGGGCGGTCGGGTGAAAAACTGTTTTTT
TRBV6-1	13	TRBJ2-1	.	.	CASSRIRYNEQFF	TGTGCCAGCAGTAGGATCCGCTACAATGAGCAGTTCTTC
TRBV6-5	16	TRBJ1-4	.	.	CASRQTWGRDNEKLFF	TGTGCCAGCAGGCAAACGTGGGGGCGCGATAATGAAAAACTGTTTTTT
TRBV9	15	TRBJ1-2	.	.	CASSVGEQAYYGYTF	TGTGCCAGCAGCGTAGGGGAACAGGCGTACTATGGCTACACCTTC
TRBV7-2	17	TRBJ2-3	.	.	CASSSPGNGWGTDTQYF	TGTGCCAGCAGCTCCCCAGGCAACGGGTGGGGCACAGATACGCAGTATTTT
TRBV24-1	13	TRBJ2-2	.	TRBD1	CATGDRATGELFF	TGTGCCACCGGCGACAGGGCCACCGGGGAGCTGTTTTTT
TRBV18	16	TRBJ2-7	.	TRBD1	CASSPKQGSLLYEQYF	TGTGCCAGCTCACCCAAACAGGGGAGTCTCCTGTACGAGCAGTACTTC
TRBV7-9	16	TRBJ2-4	.	TRBD2	CASSLSGGATKNIQYF	TGTGCCAGCAGCTTAAGCGGGGGGGCGACCAAAAACATTCAGTACTTC
TRBV4-1	16	TRBJ2-7	few	.	CASSQELRGSPPEQYF	TGCGCCAGCAGCCAAGAACTCCGGGGGTCCCCTCCCGAGCAGTACTTC
TRBV13	15	TRBJ1-6	once	.	CATAERSSYNSPLHF	TGTGCCACCGCTGAAAGGAGCTCCTATAATTCACCCCTCCACTTT
TRBV6-5	14	TRBJ1-1	once	.	CASSYEDMNTEAFF	TGTGCCAGCAGTTACGAGGATATGAACACTGAAGCTTTCTTT
TRBV29-1	14	TRBJ1-1	.	.	CSVEYSRVNTEAFF	TGCAGCGTTGAATATAGTAGGGTGAACACTGAAGCTTTCTTT
TRBV19	17	TRBJ1-5	few	TRBD1	CASSKRRTGYAHQPQHF	TGTGCCAGTAGTAAACGCCGGACAGGGTATGCGCATCAGCCCCAGCATTTT
TRBV7-2	16	TRBJ1-2	few	TRBD1	CASTPDGTGANYGYTF	TGTGCCAGCACCCCGGACGGGACAGGGGCTAACTATGGCTACACCTTC
TRBV6-2/TRBV6-3	17	TRBJ1-4	.	.	CASTRRPSGATNEKLFF	TGTGCCAGCACCCGGAGGCCGTCGGGGGCAACTAATGAAAAACTGTTTTTT
TRBV12-3/TRBV12-4	12	TRBJ2-7	.	.	CASSFGETEQYF	TGTGCCAGCAGTTTTGGGGAAACAGAGCAGTACTTC
TRBV6-5	15	TRBJ1-1	.	TRBD1	CASSYSSTGDTEAFF	TGTGCCAGCAGTTACTCGTCGACAGGGGACACTGAAGCTTTCTTT
TRBV20-1	14	TRBJ2-2	.	.	CSARVKRGRGELFF	TGCAGTGCTAGAGTAAAAAGAGGGCGCGGGGAGCTGTTTTTT
TRBV7-9	16	TRBJ2-2	.	TRBD1	CASSFRDRPNTGELFF	TGTGCCAGCAGCTTCCGGGACAGGCCGAACACCGGGGAGCTGTTTTTT
TRBV2	13	TRBJ2-2	few	TRBD1	CATITGETGELFF	TGTGCCACCATTACAGGGGAAACCGGGGAGCTGTTTTTT
TRBV9	14	TRBJ1-1	.	.	CASSVEAKNTEAFF	TGTGCCAGCAGCGTAGAGGCAAAGAACACTGAAGCTTTCTTT
TRBV10-3	16	TRBJ2-7	.	.	CAISESKQGLFHEQYF	TGTGCCATCAGTGAGTCCAAACAGGGTCTGTTCCACGAGCAGTACTTC
TRBV6-6	14	TRBJ1-5	.	.	CASTPGWGNQPQHF	TGTGCCAGCACCCCGGGCTGGGGCAATCAGCCCCAGCATTTT
TRBV19	15	TRBJ2-1	few	TRBD2	CASSILLANYNEQFF	TGTGCCAGTAGTATATTACTAGCGAACTACAATGAGCAGTTCTTC
TRBV7-6	14	TRBJ1-6	many	.	CASSPDNYNSPLHF	TGTGCCAGCAGCCCGGACAACTATAATTCACCCCTCCACTTT
TRBV12-3/TRBV12-4	13	TRBJ1-4	.	.	CASSLAGHEKLFF	TGTGCCAGCAGTTTAGCAGGTCACGAAAAACTGTTTTTT
TRBV5-5	15	TRBJ2-2	few	TRBD1	CASSLTSTGSGELFF	TGTGCCAGCAGCTTGACCTCGACAGGGTCCGGGGAGCTGTTTTTT
TRBV7-6	13	TRBJ2-2	.	TRBD1	CASSWGTAGELFF	TGTGCCAGCAGCTGGGGGACAGCCGGGGAGCTGTTTTTT
TRBV7-9	16	TRBJ2-5	.	.	CASSFDLWRLQETQYF	TGTGCCAGCAGCTTCGACTTATGGAGACTTCAAGAGACCCAGTACTTC
TRBV7-6	16	TRBJ2-7	.	.	CASSLGGPDSSYEQYF	TGTGCCAGCAGCTTAGGAGGTCCGGACAGCTCCTACGAGCAGTACTTC
TRBV6-2/TRBV6-3	16	TRBJ2-5	.	TRBD2	CASSYRLAGGPQTQYF	TGTGCCAGCAGTTACAGGCTAGCGGGGGGACCACAGACCCAGTACTTC
TRBV27	15	TRBJ2-3	.	.	CASSLRPGEADTQYF	TGTGCCAGCAGTTTGAGGCCAGGGGAAGCGGATACGCAGTATTTT
TRBV4-1	16	TRBJ2-3	.	TRBD2	CASSQESAGGYDTQYF	TGCGCCAGCAGCCAAGAGTCAGCGGGGGGTTATGATACGCAGTATTTT